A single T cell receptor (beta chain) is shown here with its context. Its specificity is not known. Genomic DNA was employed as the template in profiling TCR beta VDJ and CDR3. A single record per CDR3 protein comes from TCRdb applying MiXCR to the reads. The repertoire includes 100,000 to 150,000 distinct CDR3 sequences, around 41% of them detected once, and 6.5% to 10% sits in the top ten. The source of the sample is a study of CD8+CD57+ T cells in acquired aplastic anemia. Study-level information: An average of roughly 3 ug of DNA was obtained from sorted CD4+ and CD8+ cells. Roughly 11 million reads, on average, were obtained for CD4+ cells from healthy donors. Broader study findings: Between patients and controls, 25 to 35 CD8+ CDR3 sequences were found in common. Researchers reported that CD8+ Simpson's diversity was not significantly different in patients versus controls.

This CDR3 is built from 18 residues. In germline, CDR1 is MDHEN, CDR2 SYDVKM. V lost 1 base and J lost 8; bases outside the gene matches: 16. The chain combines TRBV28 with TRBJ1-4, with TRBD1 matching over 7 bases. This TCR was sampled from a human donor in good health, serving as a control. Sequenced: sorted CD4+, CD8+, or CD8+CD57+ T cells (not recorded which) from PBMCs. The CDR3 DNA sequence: TGTGCCAGCAGTTTATCTTATGGGAAGGGGGCGCCGAGGGAAAAACTGTTTTTT. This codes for CASSLSYGKGAPREKLFF.